Listed below are T cell receptor beta chains from one sample, sequenced in a study of spatial heterogeneity in lung cancer. TCRdb analysed the 5' RACE reads with MiXCR anew, one entry per CDR3 protein. The sample holds roughly 120,000 distinct CDR3 sequences; 12% are singletons and the top ten take around 16%. Sequences were derived from PBMCs, sampled at follow-up. The receptors derive from a male donor with early-stage non-small cell lung cancer. Both conserved end residues are part of each CDR3.

>TRBJ2-1|TRBV10-3
CAITKGGLAGGPTSYNEQFF
>TRBJ1-1|TRBV29-1
CSVEAGREAFF
>TRBJ2-1|TRBV2
CASSPSTSYNEQFF
>TRBJ2-3|TRBV29-1
CSVAFSGGAMDTQYF
>TRBJ2-3|TRBV9
CASSVAVGQTDTQYF
>TRBJ1-6|TRBV27
CASSPGTHYSPLHF
>TRBJ2-2|TRBV6-6
CASSRTSGANTGELFF
>TRBJ2-7|TRBV28
CASSSPLVYEQYF
>TRBJ1-2|TRBV2
CASKDQAGANYGYTF
>TRBJ1-6|TRBV7-9
CASSLGQPPTPLHF
>TRBJ1-1|TRBV12-3/TRBV12-4
CASSLWPDSGAFF
>TRBJ1-2|TRBV5-4
CASSPGQGATNYGYTF
>TRBJ2-1|TRBV5-5
CASSPGGTYNEQFF
>TRBJ1-2|TRBV6-1
CASSEGYGYTF
>TRBJ2-2|TRBV10-3
CAISDRQGASNTGELFF
>TRBJ1-1|TRBV29-1
CSVATGGLGTEAFF
>TRBJ1-1|TRBV6-6
CASSPLSNTEAFF
>TRBJ2-7|TRBV24-1
CATSDFSRSEQYF
>TRBJ2-1|TRBV11-2
CASSLGSGGANEQFF
>TRBJ1-2|TRBV2
CASSEARLGQIYGYTF
>TRBJ2-1|TRBV20-1
CSATRDRGIDEQFF
>TRBJ1-2|TRBV3-1
CASSQSYRENYGYTF
>TRBJ2-3|TRBV20-1
CSGWGGTDTQYF
>TRBJ2-1|TRBV10-3
CAISEGQGYGEQFF
>TRBJ2-3|TRBV7-2
CASSSQGTDTQYF
>TRBJ1-1|TRBV18
CASSPRPPGGVSTEAFF
>TRBJ1-4|TRBV6-5
CASSYSSTVEKLFF
>TRBJ2-3|TRBV7-2
CASSTFGLAPDTQYF
>TRBJ2-1|TRBV10-3
CAMAGGMDNEQFF
>TRBJ1-5|TRBV20-1
CSARQGGASNQPQHF
>TRBJ2-3|TRBV7-9
CASSFQAGGTDTQYF
>TRBJ1-1|TRBV7-7
CASSLDKNTEAFF
>TRBJ2-7|TRBV4-3
CASSQDPGRGTSSYEQYF
>TRBJ2-7|TRBV6-2/TRBV6-3
CASSYVGTGSYEQYF
>TRBJ2-5|TRBV7-3
CASSLNGLKAQYF
>TRBJ2-1|TRBV14
CASSLLGRSSYNEQFF
>TRBJ2-3|TRBV12-3/TRBV12-4
CASSRDRADTQYF
>TRBJ2-2|TRBV19
CASSIAEGLGGELFF
>TRBJ2-1|TRBV13
CASSLARGSYNEQFF
>TRBJ2-2|TRBV28
CASSSRWAAGELFF
>TRBJ2-2|TRBV6-5
CASSYRTANTGELFF
>TRBJ2-7|TRBV6-6
CASRPEPFYEQYF
>TRBJ1-1|TRBV5-1
CASSTGGVNTEAFF
>TRBJ1-6|TRBV15
CATSVRDAGGDSPLHF
>TRBJ1-4|TRBV5-6
CASSLRGSVGNEKLFF
>TRBJ1-6|TRBV18
CASSLYPGGRNSPLHF
>TRBJ2-7|TRBV6-5
CASGGDRVGEQYF
>TRBJ2-5|TRBV12-3/TRBV12-4
CASSLGSPGETQYF
>TRBJ2-7|TRBV12-3/TRBV12-4
CASSLSLSYEQYF
>TRBJ1-1|TRBV4-3
CASSPYGQGALFAEAFF
>TRBJ1-4|TRBV11-2
CASSLGAGGGTEKLFF
>TRBJ1-1|TRBV6-6
CASRIRDRGSEAFF
>TRBJ1-2|TRBV5-1
CASSLGQQSNYGYTF
>TRBJ2-1|TRBV7-2
CASSPLAGSYNEQFF
>TRBJ2-6|TRBV4-1
CASSPQPGANVLTF
>TRBJ1-2|TRBV5-4
CASSLEGGRGYGYTF
>TRBJ1-6|TRBV5-1
CASSLGQGEIWSPLHF
>TRBJ1-6|TRBV11-2
CASSGSGRNNSPLHF
>TRBJ2-7|TRBV5-1
CASSGRDRGLNYEQYF
>TRBJ2-1|TRBV27
CASSFKRVEDEQFF